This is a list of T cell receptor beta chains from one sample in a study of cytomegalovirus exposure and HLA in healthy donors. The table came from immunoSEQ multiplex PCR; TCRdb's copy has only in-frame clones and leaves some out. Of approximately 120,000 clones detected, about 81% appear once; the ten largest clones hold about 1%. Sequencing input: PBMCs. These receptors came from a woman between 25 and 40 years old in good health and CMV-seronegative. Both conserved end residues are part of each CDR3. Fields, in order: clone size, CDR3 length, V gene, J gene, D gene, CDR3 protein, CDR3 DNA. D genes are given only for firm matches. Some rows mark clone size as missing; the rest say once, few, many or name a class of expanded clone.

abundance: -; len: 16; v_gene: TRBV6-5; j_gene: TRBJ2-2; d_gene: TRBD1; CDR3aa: CASRYDRGRVTGELFF; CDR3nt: TGTGCCAGCAGATACGACAGGGGGCGCGTCACCGGGGAGCTGTTTTTT
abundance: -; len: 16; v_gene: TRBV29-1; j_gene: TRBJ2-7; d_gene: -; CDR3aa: CSVLSPWQGNTYEQYF; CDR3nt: TGCAGCGTCCTTTCACCTTGGCAGGGCAACACCTACGAGCAGTACTTC
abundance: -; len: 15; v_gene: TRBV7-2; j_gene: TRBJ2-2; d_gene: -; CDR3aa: CASSLVGWRTGELFF; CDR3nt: TGTGCCAGCAGCTTAGTTGGCTGGAGGACCGGGGAGCTGTTTTTT
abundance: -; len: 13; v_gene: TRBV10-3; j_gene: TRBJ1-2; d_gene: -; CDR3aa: CASVKDTNYGYTF; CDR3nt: TGTGCCAGCGTAAAGGACACGAACTATGGCTACACCTTC
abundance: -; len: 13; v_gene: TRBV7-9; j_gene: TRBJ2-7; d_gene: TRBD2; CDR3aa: CSSSLESGGLQYF; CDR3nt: TGTTCCAGCAGCTTAGAGAGCGGGGGTTTGCAGTACTTC
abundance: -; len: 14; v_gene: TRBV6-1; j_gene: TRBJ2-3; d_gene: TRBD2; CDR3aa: CASILAGGVSTQYF; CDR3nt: TGTGCCAGCATTCTAGCGGGGGGGGTTAGTACGCAGTATTTT
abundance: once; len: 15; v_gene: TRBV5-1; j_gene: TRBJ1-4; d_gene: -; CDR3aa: CANSESHATNEKLFF; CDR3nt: TGCGCCAACAGCGAGAGCCACGCAACTAATGAAAAACTGTTTTTT
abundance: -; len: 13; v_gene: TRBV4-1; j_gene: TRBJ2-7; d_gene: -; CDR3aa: CASSQGGRYEQYF; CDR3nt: TGCGCCAGCAGCCAAGGGGGCCGCTACGAGCAGTACTTC
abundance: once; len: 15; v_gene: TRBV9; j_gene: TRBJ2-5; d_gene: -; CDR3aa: CASSVVGTIGETQYF; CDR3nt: TGTGCCAGCAGCGTAGTTGGGACAATTGGGGAGACCCAGTACTTC
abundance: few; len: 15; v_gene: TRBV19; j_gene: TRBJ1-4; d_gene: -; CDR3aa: CASSSQGGEHEKLFF; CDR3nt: TGTGCCAGTAGTTCGCAAGGGGGAGAGCATGAAAAACTGTTTTTT
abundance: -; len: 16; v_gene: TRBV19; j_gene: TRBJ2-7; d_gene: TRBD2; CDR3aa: CASSKYRGRSSYEQYF; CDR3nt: TGTGCCAGTAGTAAATATCGCGGGAGGAGTTCCTACGAGCAGTACTTC
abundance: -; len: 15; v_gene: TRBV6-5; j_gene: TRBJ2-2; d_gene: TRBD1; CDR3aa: CASTYGTGLTGELFF; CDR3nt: TGTGCCAGCACCTATGGGACAGGGTTAACCGGGGAGCTGTTTTTT
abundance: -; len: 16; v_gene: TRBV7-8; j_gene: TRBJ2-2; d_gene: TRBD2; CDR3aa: CASRTSGRPQSRELFF; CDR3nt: TGTGCCAGCAGGACTAGCGGGAGGCCTCAATCAAGGGAGCTGTTTTTT
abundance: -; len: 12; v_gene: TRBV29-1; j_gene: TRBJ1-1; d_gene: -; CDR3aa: CSVMKGSTEAFF; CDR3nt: TGCAGCGTTATGAAGGGGTCCACTGAAGCTTTCTTT
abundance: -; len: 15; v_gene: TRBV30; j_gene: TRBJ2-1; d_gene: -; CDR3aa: CAWSRGSSSYNEQFF; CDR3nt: TGTGCCTGGAGTAGGGGTTCCAGCTCCTACAATGAGCAGTTCTTC
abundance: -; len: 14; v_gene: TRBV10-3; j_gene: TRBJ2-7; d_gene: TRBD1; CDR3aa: CAIRETGGLYEQYF; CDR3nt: TGTGCCATCAGGGAGACAGGGGGGCTCTACGAGCAGTACTTC
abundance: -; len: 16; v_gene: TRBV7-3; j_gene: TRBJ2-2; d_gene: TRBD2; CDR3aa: CASSLAGTSVVGELFF; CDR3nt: TGTGCCAGCAGCTTAGCCGGGACTAGCGTAGTTGGGGAGCTGTTTTTT
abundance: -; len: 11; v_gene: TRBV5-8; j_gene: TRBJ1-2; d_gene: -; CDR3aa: CASGFQRGYTF; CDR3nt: TGTGCCAGCGGATTTCAGAGGGGCTACACCTTC
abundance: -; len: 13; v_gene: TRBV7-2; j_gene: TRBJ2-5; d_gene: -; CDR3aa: CASSFTGKETQYF; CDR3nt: TGTGCCAGCAGCTTCACAGGGAAAGAGACCCAGTACTTC
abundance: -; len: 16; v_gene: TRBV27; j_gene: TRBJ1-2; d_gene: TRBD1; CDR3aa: CASSYTGTGGGDGYTF; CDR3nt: TGTGCCAGCAGTTACACCGGGACAGGGGGTGGCGATGGCTACACCTTC
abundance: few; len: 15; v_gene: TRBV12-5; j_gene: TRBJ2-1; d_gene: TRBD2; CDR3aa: CASGESGVNYNEQFF; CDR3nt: TGTGCTAGTGGGGAGAGCGGGGTTAACTACAATGAGCAGTTCTTC
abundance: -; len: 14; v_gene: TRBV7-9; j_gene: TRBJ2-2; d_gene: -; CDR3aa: CSSRGRGNTGELFF; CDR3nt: TGTTCCAGCCGAGGCAGGGGTAACACCGGGGAGCTGTTTTTT
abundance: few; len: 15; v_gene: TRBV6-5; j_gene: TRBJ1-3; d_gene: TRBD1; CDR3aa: CASTEQGAQGNTIYF; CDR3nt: TGTGCCAGCACCGAACAGGGGGCACAAGGAAACACCATATATTTT
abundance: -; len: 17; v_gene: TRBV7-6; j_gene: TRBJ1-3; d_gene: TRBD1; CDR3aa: CASSLVVPGGEGNTIYF; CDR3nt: TGTGCCAGCAGCTTAGTCGTTCCAGGGGGCGAGGGAAACACCATATATTTT
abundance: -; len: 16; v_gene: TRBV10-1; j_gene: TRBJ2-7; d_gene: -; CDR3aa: CASSESHEGSSYEQYF; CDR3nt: TGCGCCAGCAGTGAGTCTCACGAGGGCAGTTCCTACGAGCAGTACTTC
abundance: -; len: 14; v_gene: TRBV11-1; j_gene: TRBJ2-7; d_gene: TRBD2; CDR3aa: CASSSWTSGYEQYF; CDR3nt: TGTGCCAGCAGCTCCTGGACTAGCGGCTACGAGCAGTACTTC
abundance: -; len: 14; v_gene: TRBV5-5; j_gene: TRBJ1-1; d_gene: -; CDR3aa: CASSYVPRDTEAFF; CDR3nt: TGTGCCAGCAGTTACGTCCCCCGGGACACTGAAGCTTTCTTT
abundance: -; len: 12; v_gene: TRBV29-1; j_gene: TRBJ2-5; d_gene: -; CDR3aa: CSVSSAGETQYF; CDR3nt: TGCAGCGTTTCTAGTGCTGGGGAGACCCAGTACTTC
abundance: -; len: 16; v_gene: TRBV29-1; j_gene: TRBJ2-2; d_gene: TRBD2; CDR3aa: CSVEGDLAGGTGELFF; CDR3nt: TGCAGCGTTGAAGGAGACCTAGCGGGAGGCACCGGGGAGCTGTTTTTT
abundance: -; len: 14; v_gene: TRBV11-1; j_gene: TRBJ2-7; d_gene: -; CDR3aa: CASSLAGARHEQYF; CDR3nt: TGTGCCAGCAGCTTAGCAGGGGCGCGCCACGAGCAGTACTTC
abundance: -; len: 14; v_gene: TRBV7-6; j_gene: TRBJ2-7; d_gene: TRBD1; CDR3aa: CASRSGGLAYEQYF; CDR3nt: TGTGCCAGCAGGTCAGGGGGTTTGGCCTACGAGCAGTACTTC
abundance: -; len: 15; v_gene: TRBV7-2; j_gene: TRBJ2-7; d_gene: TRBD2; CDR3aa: CASSLALAGGWEQYF; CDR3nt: TGTGCCAGCAGCTTAGCACTAGCGGGAGGGTGGGAGCAGTACTTC